The 19 T cell receptor beta chains presented below share a single source sample, sequenced in a study of shared clonotypes between healthy human individuals. Assay: immunoSEQ multiplex PCR; the TCRdb copy retains only in-frame clones and omits some. The data contain 1,400,000 or so clones, around 98.5% of them seen just once; the ten biggest clones take up over 0.3%. Sequencing was done on a sample of naive CD4+ T cells sorted from blood. This sample's subset: CD45RA+ positively selected. These receptors all come from a young man in good health.

The rearrangement links TRBV25-1 to TRBJ2-7; TRBD2 agrees at 8 bases. Germline V CDR1 and CDR2: MGHDK, SYGVNS. The CDR3 spans 12 residues. The V segment lost 4 bases and the J segment 10 bases; nucleotides outside the gene matches: 6. The CDR3: CASSGGGQSQYF. CDR3 nucleotide sequence: TGTGCCAGCAGTGGCGGGGGGCAGTCTCAGTACTTC.

For this clone: The limits of the CDR3 on the DNA are not certain, so only TCRdb's listed CDR3 is given. The chain carries TRBV12-1 and TRBJ2-7; TRBD1, the table's D call, lacks a check against the DNA. TRBV12-1 is a pseudogene. A total of 16 residues make up the CDR3, ends included. This CDR3 is CASSFASGIPSYEQYF.

This clone was observed a single time. The chain recombines TRBV25-1 with TRBJ2-7, with 7 bases fitting TRBD1. CDR1 is MGHDK, CDR2 SYGVNS, per germline. The CDR3 has 14 amino acids. V dropped 1 base and J dropped 4; count of bases not matched to a gene: 4. The CDR3 loop is CASSESGQRYEQYF. CDR3 nucleotides: TGTGCCAGCAGTGAATCGGGACAGAGATACGAGCAGTACTTC.

V usage is TRBV5-1 and J usage is TRBJ2-2, with 14 bases identical to TRBD2. The CDR3 sequence is 20 residues long. CDR1 SGHRS and CDR2 YFSETQ come from the germline V gene. V was pared by 2 bases and J by 5 bases, with 14 bases of the junction left unmatched. In nucleotides, the CDR3 is TGCGCCAGCAGCTTAGACCCTTACGGGACTAGCGGGAGAGCAACCGGGGAGCTGTTTTTT. It specifies CASSLDPYGTSGRATGELFF.

This rearrangement joins TRBV11-2 to TRBJ1-1; D not resolved. The length of the CDR3 is 14 residues. V was trimmed by 3 bases and J by 0 bases, leaving 8 bases between them. From germline, CDR1 is SGHAT and CDR2 FQNNGV. This CDR3 is CASSFRMMNTEAFF. The CDR3 DNA follows: TGTGCCAGCAGCTTTCGAATGATGAACACTGAAGCTTTCTTT.

V and J are TRBV7-2 and TRBJ2-1; possibly TRBD2 for D (5 bases). CDR3 size: 12 residues. Deletions cut 1 base from V and 10 bases from J, with 8 bases between. Germline V gives CDR1 SGHTA, CDR2 FQGNSA. The CDR3, as DNA: TGTGCCAGCAGCTTAGGGACTGGGGAGCAGTTCTTC. Protein: CASSLGTGEQFF. Full variable domain (missing parts from reference TRBV7-2 and TRBJ2-1): GAGVSQSPSNKVTEKGKDVELRCDPISGHTALYWYRQSLGQGLEFLIYFQGNSAPDKSGLPSDRFSAERTGGSVSTLTIQRTQQEDSAVYLCASSLGTGEQFFGPGTRLTVL.

The V and J genes are TRBV5-5 and TRBJ1-4, with D uncertain. In germline, CDR1 is SGHKS, CDR2 YYEKEE (reference sequence). Trimming stripped 0 bases from V and 7 bases from J, with 13 bases between. The CDR3 extends over 15 amino acids. CDR3 loop: CASSLVPEAGEKLFF. The CDR3 DNA is TGTGCCAGCAGCTTGGTTCCGGAGGCCGGTGAAAAACTGTTTTTT.

This sequence joins TRBV4-3 and TRBJ2-1; a possible D gene is TRBD2 (6 bases). V lost 4 bases and J lost 0, with 7 bases in between. The CDR3 spans 14 residues. From germline, CDR1 is LGHNA and CDR2 YSLEER. The CDR3 bases are TGCGCCAGCAGCCCGGGAGACTCCTACAATGAGCAGTTCTTC. Translating gives CASSPGDSYNEQFF.

The CDR3 sequence: CASSPPTGVSYNEQFF. The CDR3 DNA follows: TGTGCCAGCTCACCTCCCACAGGGGTCTCCTACAATGAGCAGTTCTTC. The V gene is TRBV18, the J gene TRBJ2-1; 7 bases are a match to TRBD1. Germline CDR1 and CDR2: KGHSH and LQKENI. The CDR3 totals 16 residues. Germline trimming cut 3 bases from V and 0 bases from J; bases unmatched to any gene: 5.

The gene calls are TRBV11-3 and TRBJ2-1; 9 bases are a match to TRBD1. Germline trimming cut 1 base from V and 9 bases from J; bases unmatched to any gene: 7. Germline CDR1 and CDR2: SGHNT and YENEEA. The CDR3 contains 15 residues. The CDR3 DNA reads TGTGCCAGCAGCTTAGGGGGCCAGACAGGGGGTGAGCAGTTCTTC. It encodes CASSLGGQTGGEQFF.

The rearrangement uses TRBV18 and TRBJ1-4; TRBD1 might be the D (5 bases). Trimming removed 4 bases from V and 3 bases from J, with 24 bases in between. Per germline, CDR1 KGHSH and CDR2 LQKENI. The CDR3 loop spans 19 amino acids. The chain's CDR3 is CASSQAEQRGSVSNEKLFF. DNA for the CDR3: TGTGCCAGCTCACAGGCGGAACAAAGGGGATCTGTTTCTAATGAAAAACTGTTTTTT.

The CDR3 protein is CASSLDPSAGSGELFF. The CDR3 nucleotides read TGTGCCAGCAGCTTGGACCCTTCCGCGGGGTCCGGGGAGCTGTTTTTT. J is TRBJ2-2 and V is TRBV5-4; a possible D gene is TRBD2 (6 bases). From germline, CDR1 is SGHNT and CDR2 YYREEE (reference sequence). The CDR3 is 16 residues long. The germline V and J ends were trimmed by 0 bases and 6 bases, with 15 bases remaining between them.

The CDR3 DNA reads TGTGCCAGCAGCCCGGACAGGGACTGGGAGACCCAGTACTTC. Its protein is CASSPDRDWETQYF. The chain uses TRBV11-2 and TRBJ2-5, with 8 bases lining up with TRBD1. Trimming took 5 bases from V and 5 from J; bases not matched to a gene: 7. This CDR3 region has 14 residues. CDR1 SGHAT and CDR2 FQNNGV come from the germline V gene.

This sequence joins TRBV27 and TRBJ1-1, with D possibly matching TRBD1 (5 bases). Germline CDR1 MNHEY, CDR2 SMNVEV (reference sequence). Deletions cut 3 bases from V and 4 bases from J, with 15 bases between. CDR3 length equals 15 residues. The CDR3 sequence: CASSFPGTKGTEAFF. Written as DNA, the CDR3 is TGTGCCAGCAGTTTCCCCGGGACGAAGGGCACTGAAGCTTTCTTT.

The chain couples TRBV7-9 to TRBJ2-7; D perhaps matches TRBD2 (6 bases). CDR3 length: 19 amino acids. V was cut by 0 bases and J by 4 bases, with 25 bases left in between. Germline lookup yields CDR1 SEHNR and CDR2 FQNEAQ (reference sequence). Here the CDR3 DNA reads TGTGCCAGCAGCTTAGCCAAGGAGACCGGCCGGGACTCGCTTTACGAGCAGTACTTC. It codes for CASSLAKETGRDSLYEQYF.

The genes are TRBV19 and TRBJ2-1, with D maybe TRBD1 (5 bases). V lost 6 bases to trimming and J lost 3 bases, with 18 bases between them. This CDR3 spans 16 amino acids. Germline assignment: CDR1 LNHDA and CDR2 SQIVND (reference sequence). DNA of the CDR3: TGTGCCAGTAGGGATGGCGGCAGGGTAAGCTACAATGAGCAGTTCTTC. Translated: CASRDGGRVSYNEQFF.

The rearrangement links TRBV7-2 to TRBJ2-3; no reliable D call. Trimming left V 4 bases short and J 5 bases short, with 16 bases between. The CDR3 has 15 amino acids. Germline V gene data show CDR1 as SGHTA and CDR2 as FQGNSA. The CDR3 loop reads CASSYVGVSLDTQYF. The CDR3 DNA reads as TGTGCCAGCAGCTATGTTGGGGTTTCACTAGATACGCAGTATTTT.

Details on this clone: The sample has other DNA sequences that encode this CDR3 too. The genes are TRBV5-4 and TRBJ2-7; D gene unclear. This CDR3 region has 13 residues. Germline V lookup: CDR1 SGHNT, CDR2 YYREEE (reference sequence). V was clipped by 0 bases and J by 2 bases, with 6 bases between them. Here the CDR3 reads CASSLDRAYEQYF. The CDR3 nucleotides are TGTGCCAGCAGCTTGGACAGAGCCTACGAGCAGTACTTC.

The chain combines TRBV7-2 with TRBJ2-7; TRBD2 matches at 10 bases. This CDR3 spans 13 amino acids. From germline, CDR1 is SGHTA and CDR2 FQGNSA. The junction had 5 bases not matched to a gene; V was cut back by 6 bases and J by 6 bases. Here the CDR3 reads CASRQSGRGEQYF. The CDR3 region has the DNA TGTGCCAGCAGACAAAGCGGGAGGGGCGAGCAGTACTTC.